Below are 21 T cell receptor beta chains sequenced from a single sample in a study of blood T cell repertoires in COVID-19. Generated by immunoSEQ multiplex PCR, the TCRdb table keeps only in-frame clones and is missing some. Of about 110,000 clones detected, roughly four fifths appear once; the ten largest clones hold around 14%. Sequences were obtained from peripheral blood. These receptors all come from a woman in her sixties with acute or convalescent COVID-19.

This chain joins TRBV9 and TRBJ2-5; 11 nucleotides line up with TRBD2. The CDR3 is made up of 16 amino acids. With V trimmed by 3 bases and J by 0 bases, 4 bases remained unmatched. Germline V gene data show CDR1 as SGDLS and CDR2 as YYNGEE. CDR3 in amino acids: CASSETSGTYQETQYF. The DNA of the CDR3 is TGTGCCAGCAGCGAGACTAGCGGGACATACCAAGAGACCCAGTACTTC.

The chain joins TRBV11-3 to TRBJ2-1; 7 bases are shared with TRBD1. With 4 bases clipped from V and 5 bases from J, the junction kept 5 bases outside the gene matches. The CDR3 contains 14 residues. CDR1 and CDR2 from the germline V gene are SGHNT and YENEEA. The CDR3 DNA sequence: TGTGCCAGCAGCTCGGGACAGTCAAACAATGAGCAGTTCTTC. Translating it yields CASSSGQSNNEQFF.

This clone occurred a few times. The V and J genes are TRBV6-5 and TRBJ1-1, with 7 bases identical to TRBD1. This CDR3 region has 12 residues. The V gene's germline CDR1 is MNHEY and CDR2 SVGAGI. The V and J ends lost 4 bases and 5 bases, in that order; junction bases with no gene match: 1. CDR3 in DNA: TGTGCCAGCAGTTGGGGACAGACTGAAGCTTTCTTT. This translates into CASSWGQTEAFF.

The chain couples TRBV11-2 to TRBJ2-3; 11 bases line up with TRBD2. Looked up from germline, CDR1 is SGHAT and CDR2 is FQNNGV. V trimming: 6 bases; J trimming: 0 bases; junction bases outside the gene matches: 2. The CDR3 length is 15 residues. CDR3 region: CASRRTSGSTDTQYF. Here the CDR3 DNA reads TGTGCCAGCAGACGGACTAGCGGGAGCACAGATACGCAGTATTTT. Filled out from reference TRBV11-2 and TRBJ2-3, the complete variable domain reads EAGVAQSPRYKIIEKRQSVAFWCNPISGHATLYWYQQILGQGPKLLIQFQNNGVVDDSQLPKDRFSAERLKGVDSTLKIQPAKLEDSAVYLCASRRTSGSTDTQYFGPGTRLTVL.

The rearrangement uses TRBV27 and TRBJ2-7, with 9 bases aligning to TRBD1. Germline V gives CDR1 MNHEY, CDR2 SMNVEV (reference sequence). The ends lost 3 bases at V and 3 bases at J; junction bases unmatched: 12. This CDR3 has 17 residues. The CDR3 bases are TGTGCCAGCAGTTTTGGCGGTGGATGGGACAGGGACTACGAGCAGTACTTC. It is translated as CASSFGGGWDRDYEQYF.

The CDR3 protein is CASSPYWTSSYEQYF. The DNA for the CDR3 is TGTGCCAGCTCACCCTACTGGACTAGCTCCTACGAGCAGTACTTC. This sequence joins TRBV18 and TRBJ2-7; 7 nucleotides line up with TRBD2. V lost 3 bases and J lost 0; bases outside the gene matches: 5. CDR3 length: 15 residues. Germline V gene lookup returns CDR1 KGHSH and CDR2 LQKENI.

The J gene is TRBJ2-1, the V gene TRBV3-1 (or the pseudogene TRBV3-2); 10 positions match TRBD2. Germline lookup yields CDR1 LGHDT and CDR2 YNNKEL (reference sequence). With V trimmed by 1 base and J by 5 bases, 5 bases remained unmatched. The CDR3 has 16 residues. The CDR3 region is CASSQARLAGDNEQFF. The CDR3 nucleotides are TGTGCCAGCAGCCAAGCCCGGCTAGCGGGGGACAATGAGCAGTTCTTC.

This clone was found a few times. V is TRBV7-8 and J is TRBJ2-3; 8 bases are shared with TRBD2. Germline loops: CDR1 SGHVS, CDR2 FQNEAQ. This CDR3 has 16 amino acids. The trim removed 0 bases at V and 1 base at J, leaving 3 bases unmatched. This CDR3 is CASSLAGGGGTDTQYF. Here the CDR3 DNA reads TGTGCCAGCAGCTTAGCCGGGGGGGGCGGCACAGATACGCAGTATTTT.

The rearrangement uses TRBV9 and TRBJ1-1, with a tentative D call TRBD1 (5 bases). From germline, CDR1 is SGDLS and CDR2 YYNGEE. The CDR3 covers 15 residues. Trimming removed 0 bases from V and 5 bases from J, with 14 bases in between. The CDR3 bases are TGTGCCAGCAGCGTAGAAAGTGGGGCATGGACTGAAGCTTTCTTT. Encoded protein: CASSVESGAWTEAFF.

The CDR3 region has the DNA TGTGCCAGCAGCTTAGGGTCGGGACAGGGAAGCATTCAGTACTTC. Translation: CASSLGSGQGSIQYF. The chain couples TRBV7-2 to TRBJ2-4; 9 bases fit TRBD1. This CDR3 region has 15 residues. In germline, CDR1 is SGHTA, CDR2 FQGNSA. Trimming at V came to 1 base and at J to 9 bases, leaving 7 bases not matched to a gene.

The gene calls are TRBV7-2 and TRBJ1-4; no clear D gene. Trimming took 6 bases from V and 4 from J, leaving 18 bases between them. This CDR3 spans 16 amino acids. Germline V gene sequence: CDR1 SGHTA, CDR2 FQGNSA. The CDR3 nucleotides are TGTGCCAGCAGGCCCGGCGGGGATCGGAGTAATGAAAAACTGTTTTTT. It yields the protein CASRPGGDRSNEKLFF. Using reference TRBV7-2 and TRBJ1-4 for the parts outside the CDR3, the full variable domain is GAGVSQSPSNKVTEKGKDVELRCDPISGHTALYWYRQSLGQGLEFLIYFQGNSAPDKSGLPSDRFSAERTGGSVSTLTIQRTQQEDSAVYLCASRPGGDRSNEKLFFGSGTQLSVL.

The chain combines TRBV28 with TRBJ2-5, with a possible D match to TRBD1 (7 bases). Trimming took 7 bases from V and 10 from J, leaving 22 bases between them. Germline values: CDR1 MDHEN, CDR2 SYDVKM. The CDR3 loop spans 14 amino acids. In DNA form, the CDR3 reads TGTGCCAGCAATGAGGGGCAGGGGGGTAGAGACCAGTACTTC. Protein: CASNEGQGGRDQYF.

The chain combines TRBV27 with TRBJ2-3; the match to TRBD2 covers 10 bases. CDR3 size: 15 residues. The V gene end was trimmed by 5 bases and the J gene end by 5 bases; junction bases not matched to a gene: 7. Looked up from germline, CDR1 is MNHEY and CDR2 is SMNVEV (reference sequence). The CDR3 sequence is CASSLRLAGVDTQYF. For the CDR3, the DNA is TGTGCCAGCAGTCTAAGACTAGCGGGTGTAGATACGCAGTATTTT.

This clone occurred a few times. The chain links TRBV29-1 to TRBJ1-1, with D hard to call. The CDR3 runs to 12 residues. Looked up from germline, CDR1 is SQVTM and CDR2 is ANQGSEA. V lost 4 bases and J 2 bases, leaving 8 bases between the germline ends. For the CDR3, the DNA is TGCAGCGTTGTCGGAGGAAACACTGAAGCTTTCTTT. This codes for CSVVGGNTEAFF.

V usage is TRBV14 and J usage is TRBJ2-7, with unresolved D. CDR1 is SGHDN and CDR2 is FVKESK in the germline V gene. This CDR3 is built from 12 residues. V lost 2 bases, J lost 3 bases, and 5 bases lay in between. The DNA of the CDR3 is TGTGCCAGCAGCCAATCCGGCTACGAGCAGTACTTC. Protein sequence: CASSQSGYEQYF.

V and J are TRBV5-6 and TRBJ2-5, with D unclear. The germline V gene has CDR1 SGHDT and CDR2 YYEEEE. CDR3 length: 13 residues. V lost 0 bases, J lost 2 bases, and 5 bases lay in between. Here the CDR3 reads CASSLVSQETQYF. The CDR3, as DNA: TGTGCCAGCAGCTTGGTCAGTCAAGAGACCCAGTACTTC.

V usage is TRBV19 and J usage is TRBJ1-2; 9 positions match TRBD1. Unmatched junction bases numbered 13, after V lost 3 bases and J lost 8 bases. CDR1 LNHDA and CDR2 SQIVND come from the germline V gene (reference sequence). The CDR3 extends over 16 amino acids. Here the CDR3 DNA reads TGTGCCAGTAGTATGGCGGGGACAGGGATAACGCGGGGCTACACCTTC. Its protein product is CASSMAGTGITRGYTF.

CDR3 nucleotides: TGTGCCATCAGAAGGGACACCAATCAGAATGAGCAGTTCTTC. Its protein is CAIRRDTNQNEQFF. V usage is TRBV10-3 and J usage is TRBJ2-1; a weak D match, TRBD1 (6 bases). Trimming cost V 6 bases and J 7 bases, with 16 bases left between them. This CDR3 has 14 amino acids. Germline CDR1 ENHRY, CDR2 SYGVKD.

J is TRBJ2-6 and V is TRBV5-1; D gene unclear. The germline CDR1 and CDR2 sequences are SGHRS and YFSETQ. V was cut by 0 bases and J by 0 bases, with 4 bases left in between. This CDR3 region has 15 residues. The CDR3 nucleotides are TGCGCCAGCAGCTTGGACACCTCTGGGGCCAACGTCCTGACTTTC. As protein: CASSLDTSGANVLTF.

This sequence joins TRBV25-1 and TRBJ2-1, with 12 bases that match TRBD2. The CDR3 has 13 amino acids. Germline CDR1 and CDR2: MGHDK and SYGVNS. The junction had 4 bases not matched to a gene; V was cut back by 10 bases and J by 6 bases. The CDR3 region is CATRTSGANEQFF. The CDR3, as DNA: TGTGCCACCCGGACTAGCGGGGCCAATGAGCAGTTCTTC.

This clone was seen only a few times. This chain uses TRBV4-1 with TRBJ2-6, with D maybe TRBD1 (6 bases). The CDR3 consists of 18 residues. Germline V CDR1 and CDR2: MGHRA, YSYEKL. V was clipped by 4 bases and J by 2 bases, with 18 bases between them. CDR3 DNA: TGCGCCAGCAGCCGATCCGGGACACTCTTTCCTGGGGCCAACGTCCTGACTTTC. As protein: CASSRSGTLFPGANVLTF.